The rows below give T cell receptor beta chains drawn from one sample of a study of identical twins. TCRdb ran MiXCR on the 5' RACE reads and lists one entry per CDR3 protein. The sample lists roughly 570,000 distinct CDR3 sequences; roughly 9.5% were seen once. In addition, the sample was reused for a study of yellow fever vaccine responses in identical twins.

Specimen: PBMCs. Receptor source: a woman younger than 30 in good health. The CDR3 runs from the conserved cysteine through the conserved F or W. The D gene is left open where the match is weak. Clone sizes are given selectively: once, few, many, or a class where the clone is expanded.

size: few; D: TRBD1; V: TRBV7-9; J: TRBJ1-6; CDR3: CASQGASYNSPLHF; DNA: TGTGCCAGCCAGGGGGCCTCTTATAATTCACCCCTCCACTTT
size: few; D: -; V: TRBV7-9; J: TRBJ2-7; CDR3: CASSLVTTPSEQYF; DNA: TGTGCCAGCAGCTTAGTTACCACTCCAAGCGAGCAGTACTTC
size: -; D: -; V: TRBV27; J: TRBJ2-5; CDR3: CASSLFTRARGETQYF; DNA: TGTGCCAGCAGTTTATTTACGAGGGCGAGGGGAGAGACCCAGTACTTC
size: many; D: -; V: TRBV15; J: TRBJ2-5; CDR3: CATSRVRETQYF; DNA: TGTGCCACCAGCAGAGTAAGGGAGACCCAGTACTTC
size: -; D: TRBD2; V: TRBV7-9; J: TRBJ2-1; CDR3: CASSPSRTGTRNNEQFF; DNA: TGTGCCAGCAGCCCCTCTCGTACCGGGACTAGAAACAATGAGCAGTTCTTC
size: -; D: -; V: TRBV18; J: TRBJ2-5; CDR3: CASSPDDLETQYF; DNA: TGTGCCAGCTCACCTGATGATTTGGAGACCCAGTACTTC
size: few; D: -; V: TRBV29-1; J: TRBJ1-1; CDR3: CSVGRANTEAFF; DNA: TGCAGCGTTGGGAGGGCGAACACTGAAGCTTTCTTT
size: few; D: TRBD1; V: TRBV12-3/TRBV12-4; J: TRBJ2-3; CDR3: CASTGQGRSTDTQYF; DNA: TGTGCCAGCACTGGACAGGGGCGTTCGACAGATACGCAGTATTTT
size: few; D: TRBD2; V: TRBV12-3/TRBV12-4; J: TRBJ2-7; CDR3: CASSPQGGNYEQYF; DNA: TGTGCCAGCAGTCCCCAGGGAGGGAACTACGAGCAGTACTTC
size: many; D: TRBD1; V: TRBV12-3/TRBV12-4; J: TRBJ2-3; CDR3: CASSPGTGALDTQYF; DNA: TGTGCCAGCAGTCCCGGGACAGGGGCACTAGATACGCAGTATTTT
size: -; D: TRBD2; V: TRBV11-3; J: TRBJ2-5; CDR3: CASSYLAGSLETQYF; DNA: TGTGCCAGCAGCTACCTAGCGGGATCCCTCGAGACCCAGTACTTC
size: many; D: -; V: TRBV29-1; J: TRBJ2-1; CDR3: CSVQRLVRLDEQFF; DNA: TGCAGCGTCCAACGACTAGTAAGACTTGATGAGCAGTTCTTC
size: -; D: TRBD2; V: TRBV2; J: TRBJ2-3; CDR3: CATRLAGGPNTQYF; DNA: TGTGCCACCAGACTAGCGGGGGGGCCAAATACGCAGTATTTT
size: many; D: -; V: TRBV24-1; J: TRBJ1-2; CDR3: CATSPSEYYGYTF; DNA: TGTGCCACCAGCCCCAGCGAGTACTATGGCTACACCTTC
size: many; D: -; V: TRBV12-3/TRBV12-4; J: TRBJ2-1; CDR3: CASSLRDTYNEQFF; DNA: TGTGCCAGCAGCCTCCGGGACACCTACAATGAGCAGTTCTTC
size: many; D: TRBD2; V: TRBV10-3; J: TRBJ2-3; CDR3: CAISLAGAPTDTQYF; DNA: TGTGCCATCAGTCTAGCGGGGGCCCCCACAGATACGCAGTATTTT
size: -; D: TRBD2; V: TRBV28; J: TRBJ2-3; CDR3: CASSYPPWPGLAGWYLRTDTQYF; DNA: TGTGCCAGCAGTTACCCCCCATGGCCGGGACTAGCGGGATGGTACCTTCGGACAGATACGCAGTATTTT
size: few; D: -; V: TRBV28; J: TRBJ2-7; CDR3: CASSFVVVGGQTYEQYF; DNA: TGTGCCAGCAGTTTTGTTGTAGTCGGGGGGCAAACCTACGAGCAGTACTTC
size: many; D: -; V: TRBV6-2/TRBV6-3; J: TRBJ2-7; CDR3: CASILRGGGSYEQYF; DNA: TGTGCCAGCATCTTACGTGGCGGAGGCTCCTACGAGCAGTACTTC
size: many; D: -; V: TRBV2; J: TRBJ1-5; CDR3: CASSEADGSNQPQHF; DNA: TGTGCCAGCAGTGAAGCCGACGGTAGCAATCAGCCCCAGCATTTT
size: -; D: TRBD1; V: TRBV28; J: TRBJ1-2; CDR3: CASSSRGQGGEANYGYTF; DNA: TGTGCCAGCAGTTCGAGGGGACAGGGCGGGGAAGCTAACTATGGCTACACCTTC
size: -; D: -; V: TRBV7-8; J: TRBJ2-3; CDR3: CASSPLLGPPFNTDTQYF; DNA: TGTGCCAGCAGCCCACTATTGGGGCCCCCTTTTAACACAGATACGCAGTATTTT
size: -; D: TRBD1; V: TRBV20-1; J: TRBJ2-4; CDR3: CSASRTGSLAKNIQYF; DNA: TGCAGTGCTAGTCGGACAGGGTCCCTAGCCAAAAACATTCAGTACTTC
size: few; D: TRBD2; V: TRBV20-1; J: TRBJ2-5; CDR3: CSAAGRLLAGGPPTQYF; DNA: TGCAGTGCTGCCGGCCGGCTACTAGCGGGGGGGCCTCCGACCCAGTACTTC
size: many; D: -; V: TRBV12-3/TRBV12-4; J: TRBJ2-7; CDR3: CASSSKGTYEQYF; DNA: TGTGCCAGCAGCTCGAAGGGAACCTACGAGCAGTACTTC
size: -; D: TRBD1; V: TRBV2; J: TRBJ2-3; CDR3: CASGDRIDTDTQYF; DNA: TGTGCCAGCGGGGACAGGATAGACACAGATACGCAGTATTTT
size: few; D: -; V: TRBV7-2; J: TRBJ2-3; CDR3: CASSSKPKADTQYF; DNA: TGTGCCAGCAGCTCCAAACCAAAGGCAGATACGCAGTATTTT
size: many; D: -; V: TRBV20-1; J: TRBJ2-1; CDR3: CSARDREHEQFF; DNA: TGCAGTGCTAGAGATCGTGAGCATGAGCAGTTCTTC
size: -; D: -; V: TRBV20-1; J: TRBJ2-7; CDR3: CSARLAEYEQYF; DNA: TGCAGTGCTAGACTAGCCGAGTACGAGCAGTACTTC
size: many; D: TRBD2; V: TRBV7-9; J: TRBJ2-3; CDR3: CASSFGLAIRDTQYF; DNA: TGTGCCAGCAGCTTTGGACTAGCTATACGGGATACGCAGTATTTT
size: few; D: -; V: TRBV9; J: TRBJ1-6; CDR3: CASSLIGKGGSYNSPLHF; DNA: TGTGCCAGCAGCCTAATAGGAAAGGGGGGATCCTATAATTCACCCCTCCACTTT
size: -; D: TRBD1; V: TRBV30; J: TRBJ2-1; CDR3: CAWSPMRPGQENNEQFF; DNA: TGTGCCTGGAGTCCCATGAGACCGGGACAGGAGAACAATGAGCAGTTCTTC
size: few; D: TRBD2; V: TRBV28; J: TRBJ2-7; CDR3: CASSSELLIIAGLSYEQYF; DNA: TGTGCCAGCAGTTCCGAACTGCTGATCATAGCGGGGCTCTCCTACGAGCAGTACTTC
size: few; D: -; V: TRBV6-1; J: TRBJ2-3; CDR3: CASREGFGTDTQYF; DNA: TGTGCCAGCAGGGAGGGGTTTGGCACAGATACGCAGTATTTT
size: few; D: -; V: TRBV14; J: TRBJ2-1; CDR3: CASSQWVRGLSESVAGNYNEQFF; DNA: TGTGCCAGCAGCCAGTGGGTGCGGGGGCTAAGTGAAAGCGTGGCGGGAAATTACAATGAGCAGTTCTTC
size: -; D: TRBD1; V: TRBV10-2; J: TRBJ2-6; CDR3: CASSEKDRGRANVLTF; DNA: TGCGCCAGCAGTGAGAAGGACAGGGGTAGGGCCAACGTCCTGACTTTC
size: -; D: -; V: TRBV28; J: TRBJ2-7; CDR3: CASSLARGGQYF; DNA: TGTGCCAGCAGTTTAGCTCGGGGAGGGCAGTACTTC
size: -; D: -; V: TRBV9; J: TRBJ2-1; CDR3: CASSLDSTYNEQFF; DNA: TGTGCCAGCAGTTTGGACAGCACTTACAATGAGCAGTTCTTC
size: -; D: TRBD2; V: TRBV6-2/TRBV6-3; J: TRBJ2-3; CDR3: CATKSGNTDTQYF; DNA: TGTGCCACCAAGAGCGGGAACACAGATACGCAGTATTTT
size: few; D: TRBD1; V: TRBV7-9; J: TRBJ2-7; CDR3: CASSPPGQGPNSYF; DNA: TGTGCCAGCAGCCCACCGGGACAGGGGCCTAATTCGTACTTC
size: many; D: -; V: TRBV9; J: TRBJ2-2; CDR3: CASSVALGQGGESGELFF; DNA: TGTGCCAGCAGCGTAGCTTTGGGCCAGGGAGGAGAGTCCGGGGAGCTGTTTTTT
size: few; D: -; V: TRBV20-1; J: TRBJ2-7; CDR3: CSAVPSHSTYEQYF; DNA: TGCAGTGCTGTCCCCTCGCATAGTACCTACGAGCAGTACTTC
size: -; D: -; V: TRBV18; J: TRBJ2-7; CDR3: CASSPIRTYSYEQYF; DNA: TGTGCCAGCTCACCAATCCGGACATACTCCTACGAGCAGTACTTC
size: few; D: -; V: TRBV29-1; J: TRBJ2-1; CDR3: CSVETTAIQFF; DNA: TGCAGCGTTGAGACTACAGCCATTCAGTTCTTC
size: few; D: -; V: TRBV18; J: TRBJ2-7; CDR3: CASSPKTGTLYEQYF; DNA: TGTGCCAGCTCACCGAAAACAGGGACACTATACGAGCAGTACTTC
size: once; D: TRBD1; V: TRBV18; J: TRBJ2-5; CDR3: CASSLDRDQETQYF; DNA: TGTGCCAGCTCTCTGGACAGGGACCAAGAGACCCAGTACTTC
size: once; D: TRBD2; V: TRBV6-1; J: TRBJ2-7; CDR3: CASRRGRASYEQYF; DNA: TGTGCCAGCAGACGCGGGAGGGCCTCCTACGAGCAGTACTTC
size: few; D: TRBD1; V: TRBV7-9; J: TRBJ2-7; CDR3: CASSLMGQTYEQYF; DNA: TGTGCCAGCAGCTTAATGGGACAGACCTACGAGCAGTACTTC
size: -; D: -; V: TRBV2; J: TRBJ2-5; CDR3: CASRGFEGRETQYF; DNA: TGTGCCAGCAGGGGGTTCGAGGGTAGAGAGACCCAGTACTTC
size: few; D: -; V: TRBV7-9; J: TRBJ2-2; CDR3: CAGRGTGELFF; DNA: TGTGCCGGCAGGGGAACCGGGGAGCTGTTTTTT
size: many; D: -; V: TRBV4-1; J: TRBJ2-1; CDR3: CASSNRDSAYNEQFF; DNA: TGCGCCAGCAGCAACCGGGACTCGGCCTACAATGAGCAGTTCTTC
size: many; D: -; V: TRBV7-2; J: TRBJ2-5; CDR3: CASSLAGSQETQYF; DNA: TGTGCCAGCAGCTTAGCTGGCAGCCAAGAGACCCAGTACTTC
size: -; D: -; V: TRBV3-1; J: TRBJ2-3; CDR3: CASSQAGGDTDTQYF; DNA: TGTGCCAGCAGCCAAGCAGGCGGGGACACAGATACGCAGTATTTT
size: few; D: -; V: TRBV7-8; J: TRBJ2-7; CDR3: CASSPLFSYEQYF; DNA: TGTGCCAGCAGCCCCCTATTCTCCTACGAGCAGTACTTC
size: -; D: -; V: TRBV11-1; J: TRBJ2-7; CDR3: CASSQDWSSYEQYF; DNA: TGTGCCAGCAGCCAGGACTGGAGCTCCTACGAGCAGTACTTC